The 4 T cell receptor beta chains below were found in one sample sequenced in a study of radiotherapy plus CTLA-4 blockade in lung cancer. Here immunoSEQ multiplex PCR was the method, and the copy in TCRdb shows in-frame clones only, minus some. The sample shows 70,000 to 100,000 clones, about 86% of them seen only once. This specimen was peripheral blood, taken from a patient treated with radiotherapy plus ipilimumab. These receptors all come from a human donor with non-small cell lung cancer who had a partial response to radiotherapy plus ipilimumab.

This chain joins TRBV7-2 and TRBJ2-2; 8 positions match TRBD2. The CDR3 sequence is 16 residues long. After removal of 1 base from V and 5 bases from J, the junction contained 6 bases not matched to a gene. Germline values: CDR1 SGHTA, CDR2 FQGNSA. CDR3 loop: CASSLVAGGGTGELFF. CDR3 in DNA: TGTGCCAGCAGCTTAGTCGCGGGAGGTGGAACCGGGGAGCTGTTTTTT.

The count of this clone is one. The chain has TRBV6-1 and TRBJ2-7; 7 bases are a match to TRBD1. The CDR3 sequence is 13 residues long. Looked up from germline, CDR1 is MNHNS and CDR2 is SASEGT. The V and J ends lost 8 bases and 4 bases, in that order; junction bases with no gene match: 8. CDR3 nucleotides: TGTGCCAGCTCGACAGGGAAGGTATACGAGCAGTACTTC. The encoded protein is CASSTGKVYEQYF.

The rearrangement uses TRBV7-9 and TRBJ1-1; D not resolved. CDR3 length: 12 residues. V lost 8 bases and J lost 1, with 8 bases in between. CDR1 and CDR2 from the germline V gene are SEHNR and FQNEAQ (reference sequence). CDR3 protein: CASATPNTEAFF. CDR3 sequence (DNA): TGTGCCAGCGCGACTCCGAACACTGAAGCTTTCTTT.

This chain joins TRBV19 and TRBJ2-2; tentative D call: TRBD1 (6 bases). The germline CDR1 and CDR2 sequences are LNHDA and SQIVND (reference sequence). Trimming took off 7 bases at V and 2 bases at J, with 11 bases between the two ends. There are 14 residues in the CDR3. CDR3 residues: CASIGTFNTGELFF. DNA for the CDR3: TGTGCCAGTATCGGGACATTTAACACCGGGGAGCTGTTTTTT. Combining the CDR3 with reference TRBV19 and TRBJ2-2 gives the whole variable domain DGGITQSPKYLFRKEGQNVTLSCEQNLNHDAMYWYRQDPGQGLRLIYYSQIVNDFQKGDIAEGYSVSREKKESFPLTVTSAQKNPTAFYLCASIGTFNTGELFFGEGSRLTVL.